This paragraph covers one T cell receptor (beta chain) sequence. The antigen is not known. This sample is part of a study of T-cell memory formation after mild COVID-19. For the study at large: Clusters were largely donor specific. Whole-study findings and limits: Mainly in CM and EM were contracting CD4+ clones; CD8+ were in EMRA. Day 37-peaking second-wave clones had unconfirmed SARS-CoV-2 specificity.

Employing constant-segment primers, 5'RACE generated TCR alpha and TCR beta cDNA libraries bearing sample barcodes and UMIs. TCRdb analysed the 5' RACE reads with MiXCR anew, one entry per CDR3 protein. This sample has approximately 210,000 distinct CDR3 sequences, with approximately 20% found just once. V shed 7 bases and J 6 bases; nucleotides not matched to a gene: 7. The CDR3 extends over 15 amino acids. This TCR was recovered from an adult woman who had mild COVID-19 (a few samples of this study predate the infection). Cell type and time point are not known. The chain recombines TRBV12-3 or TRBV12-4 with TRBJ2-2; 11 bases are a match to TRBD2. The specimen was PBMCs or a T cell subset sorted from them (not recorded which). The CDR3 sequence: CASTVSGGAPGELFF. The DNA for the CDR3 is TGTGCCAGCACTGTTAGCGGGGGGGCCCCCGGGGAGCTGTTTTTT.